This T cell receptor beta chain was identified during a study of T cells in Graves' hyperthyroidism and ophthalmopathy. Germline loops: CDR1 SNHLY, CDR2 FYNNEI. The V and J ends lost 7 bases and 3 bases, in that order; junction bases with no gene match: 5. The CDR3 covers 13 residues. Researchers amplified the TCR beta CDR3 regions from RNA transcripts. HTBI primers were employed in a first-round RT-PCR of the TCR CDR3. From the multiplex PCR reads, TCRdb called clonotypes with MiXCR, one entry per CDR3 protein. Seen here are approximately 58,000 distinct CDR3 sequences, around 50% observed once, and the top ten hold 12%. PBMCs were obtained from over 8.5 ml fresh peripheral blood.

The TCR originated in a woman in her 30s with Graves' ophthalmopathy. This chain uses TRBV2 with TRBJ2-5, with 7 bases fitting TRBD1. The sample was blood. The CDR3 is CASIHRGKETQYF. The CDR3 DNA is TGTGCCAGCATCCACAGGGGTAAAGAGACCCAGTACTTC.